The 28 T cell receptor beta chains in this list originate from one sample, sequenced in a study of radiation and T cells in renal cell carcinoma. Profiled with immunoSEQ multiplex PCR; TCRdb holds only in-frame clones, not every one. The sample records some 150,000 clones, 70% to 90% being singletons. Sample time point: baseline pretreatment blood. Documented treatment: 15 Gy SBRT to primary tumor, nephrectomy 4 weeks later. The starting material was blood, obtained from a patient whose treatment included radiotherapy and nephrectomy. Receptor source: a woman between 50 and 59 years old with renal cell carcinoma.

The gene calls are TRBV6-1 and TRBJ2-5, with D uncertain. Per germline, CDR1 MNHNS and CDR2 SASEGT. V was clipped by 5 bases and J by 2 bases, with 12 bases between them. The CDR3 sequence is 14 residues long. The CDR3 region is CASSSIGLQETQYF. CDR3 sequence (DNA): TGTGCCAGCAGTTCTATCGGCCTACAAGAGACCCAGTACTTC.

The rearrangement joins TRBV5-5 to TRBJ2-7; D remains unclear. The CDR3 totals 15 residues. The germline gives CDR1 SGHKS, CDR2 YYEKEE (reference sequence). The ends were cut back, 0 bases at V and 5 bases at J, with 15 bases in the middle. CDR3 sequence reads: CASSLVAQTAHEQYF. For the CDR3, the DNA is TGTGCCAGCAGCTTGGTTGCGCAGACGGCCCACGAGCAGTACTTC.

This chain connects TRBV7-9 to TRBJ2-3; D unclear. Trimming cost V 7 bases and J 0 bases, with 2 bases left between them. Germline V CDR1 and CDR2: SEHNR, FQNEAQ (reference sequence). The CDR3 sequence is 11 residues long. CDR3 loop: CASISTDTQYF. In DNA, the CDR3 is TGTGCCAGCATCAGCACAGATACGCAGTATTTT.

This rearrangement joins TRBV6-6 to TRBJ1-1; 8 bases align to TRBD1. Trimming cost V 6 bases and J 3 bases; bases outside gene matches: 9. The CDR3 consists of 15 residues. CDR1 is MNHNY, CDR2 SVGAGI, per germline (reference sequence). The CDR3 region has the DNA TGTGCCAGCAGGCGACCCAGGGGGCATCACACTGAAGCTTTCTTT. As protein: CASRRPRGHHTEAFF.

The rearrangement uses TRBV7-2 and TRBJ1-1; perhaps TRBD1 as D (5 bases). V lost 0 bases and J lost 0, with 8 bases in between. The CDR3 is 15 residues long. In germline, CDR1 is SGHTA, CDR2 FQGNSA. The CDR3 spells CASSLAQGLNTEAFF. The CDR3 coding sequence is TGTGCCAGCAGCTTAGCCCAGGGTTTGAACACTGAAGCTTTCTTT. Full variable domain (outside the CDR3, taken from reference TRBV7-2 and TRBJ1-1): GAGVSQSPSNKVTEKGKDVELRCDPISGHTALYWYRQSLGQGLEFLIYFQGNSAPDKSGLPSDRFSAERTGGSVSTLTIQRTQQEDSAVYLCASSLAQGLNTEAFFGQGTRLTVV.

V usage is TRBV6-5 and J usage is TRBJ1-2; 7 nucleotides line up with TRBD1. J gave up 4 bases and V 4 bases, and 6 bases lay outside the gene matches. The CDR3 is 14 residues long. Germline lookup yields CDR1 MNHEY and CDR2 SVGAGI. In DNA form, the CDR3 reads TGTGCCAGCAGTTCCCGGACAGGCTCCTATGGCTACACCTTC. Translation: CASSSRTGSYGYTF.

The chain links TRBV6-6 to TRBJ1-2, with D unresolved. Germline CDR1 is MNHNY and CDR2 is SVGAGI (reference sequence). The CDR3 runs 13 residues. V was shortened by 0 bases and J by 10 bases, with 12 bases between the two germline ends. The CDR3: CASSYSSRGYYTF. The DNA of the CDR3 is TGTGCCAGCAGTTACTCCTCTCGCGGATACTACACCTTC.

The V gene is TRBV6-6, the J gene TRBJ2-5; no reliable D call. Germline CDR1 and CDR2: MNHNY and SVGAGI (reference sequence). V was trimmed by 7 bases and J by 1 base, leaving 7 bases between them. This CDR3 has 12 amino acids. As DNA, the CDR3 is TGTGCCAGCACGGATATCCAAGAGACCCAGTACTTC. Amino acid sequence: CASTDIQETQYF.

The chain joins TRBV7-3 to TRBJ1-2; maybe TRBD1 (6 bases). Trimming stripped 5 bases from V and 4 bases from J, with 17 bases between. The CDR3 extends over 15 amino acids. The germline V gene encodes CDR1 SGHTA and CDR2 FQGTGA. CDR3 bases: TGTGCCAGCAGCCCCTCGGGGGGGCGAGGCTATGGCTACACCTTC. Encoded protein: CASSPSGGRGYGYTF. The full variable domain, completed using reference TRBV7-3 and TRBJ1-2, is GAGVSQTPSNKVTEKGKYVELRCDPISGHTALYWYRQSLGQGPEFLIYFQGTGAADDSGLPNDRFFAVRPEGSVSTLKIQRTERGDSAVYLCASSPSGGRGYGYTFGSGTRLTVV.

The CDR3 is CASSEDRGGTDTQYF. DNA for the CDR3: TGTGCCAGCAGTGAGGACAGGGGGGGAACAGATACGCAGTATTTT. The J gene is TRBJ2-3, the V gene TRBV6-1, with TRBD1 identical over 10 bases. Germline lookup yields CDR1 MNHNS and CDR2 SASEGT. The CDR3 runs 15 residues. Germline trimming cut 3 bases from V and 3 bases from J; bases unmatched to any gene: 3.

The chain combines TRBV19 with TRBJ2-1, with TRBD1 identical over 10 bases. Trimming removed 7 bases from V and 5 bases from J; junction bases left unmatched: 8. The germline CDR1 and CDR2 sequences are LNHDA and SQIVND (reference sequence). The CDR3 length is 15 residues. As DNA, the CDR3 is TGTGCCAGTACCCCCCGGGACAGGGGTAACAATGAGCAGTTCTTC. It specifies CASTPRDRGNNEQFF. Variable domain in full (rest from reference TRBV19 and TRBJ2-1): DGGITQSPKYLFRKEGQNVTLSCEQNLNHDAMYWYRQDPGQGLRLIYYSQIVNDFQKGDIAEGYSVSREKKESFPLTVTSAQKNPTAFYLCASTPRDRGNNEQFFGPGTRLTVL.

This clone was seen a few times. This sequence joins TRBV5-6 and TRBJ2-5; TRBD2 agrees at 10 bases. V lost 0 bases to trimming and J lost 7 bases; unmatched junction nucleotides: 6. The CDR3 sequence is 15 residues long. Germline V CDR1 and CDR2: SGHDT, YYEEEE. The CDR3 spells CASSLAAGGRVTQYF. The CDR3 bases are TGTGCCAGCAGCTTGGCAGCGGGGGGGCGCGTGACCCAGTACTTC.

The V and J genes are TRBV5-1 and TRBJ2-1; 8 nucleotides match TRBD1. V lost 1 base, J lost 8 bases, and 8 bases stayed unmatched. This CDR3 region has 15 residues. CDR1 is SGHRS, CDR2 YFSETQ, per germline. Here the CDR3 reads CASSLFQGASYEQFF. The CDR3 DNA reads as TGCGCCAGCAGCTTGTTTCAGGGGGCGTCATATGAGCAGTTCTTC.

This clone was detected once. The chain has TRBV19 and TRBJ2-6; 9 bases match TRBD1. The V and J ends lost 5 bases and 2 bases, in that order; junction bases with no gene match: 1. The CDR3 contains 15 residues. From germline, CDR1 is LNHDA and CDR2 SQIVND (reference sequence). This CDR3 is CASSHRGPGANVLTF. In DNA form, the CDR3 reads TGTGCCAGTAGTCACAGGGGGCCTGGGGCCAACGTCCTGACTTTC.

This clone was observed a single time. V is TRBV5-1 and J is TRBJ2-6, with 7 positions matching TRBD1. V dropped 0 bases and J dropped 1; count of bases not matched to a gene: 4. This CDR3 has 17 amino acids. Germline CDR1 SGHRS, CDR2 YFSETQ. Here the CDR3 DNA reads TGCGCCAGCAGCTTGGGGACAGGACGGTCTGGGGCCAACGTCCTGACTTTC. Translating gives CASSLGTGRSGANVLTF.

The chain uses TRBV5-1 and TRBJ2-7; 8 bases fit TRBD1. The CDR3 has 14 amino acids. From germline, CDR1 is SGHRS and CDR2 YFSETQ. J was trimmed by 0 bases and V by 5 bases; bases with no gene match: 4. CDR3 DNA: TGCGCCAGCAGTTCTACAGGGGGCTCCTACGAGCAGTACTTC. It yields the protein CASSSTGGSYEQYF.

The gene calls are TRBV6-6 and TRBJ1-2, with D tentatively TRBD1 (5 bases). From germline, CDR1 is MNHNY and CDR2 SVGAGI (reference sequence). Trimming removed 0 bases at V and 7 bases at J, with 15 bases between. There are 15 residues in the CDR3. Written as DNA, the CDR3 is TGTGCCAGCAGTTACTCGGGGCCGGGGGTAGTTGGCTACACCTTC. This gives the protein CASSYSGPGVVGYTF.

This chain connects TRBV13 to TRBJ2-2, with TRBD2 matching 10 bases. J was trimmed by 1 base and V by 5 bases; bases with no gene match: 4. The CDR3 totals 16 residues. Germline values: CDR1 PRHDT, CDR2 FYEKMQ (reference sequence). CDR3 nucleotide sequence: TGTGCCAGCAGCCCATTAGCGGGGGGGAACACCGGGGAGCTGTTTTTT. Its protein product is CASSPLAGGNTGELFF.

Comments on this clone: The junction shows a germline mismatch at one end, possibly a read error. V is TRBV7-7 and J is TRBJ2-7; D is uncertain. This CDR3 spans 16 amino acids. The germline CDR1 and CDR2 sequences are SSHAT and FNYEAQ (reference sequence). The CDR3 loop reads CASSWGQRRIPYEQYF. CDR3 DNA: TGTGCTAGCAGCTGGGGTCAACGAAGGATTCCCTACGAGCAGTACTTC.

The chain recombines TRBV6-5 with TRBJ1-2, with D possibly TRBD1 on 5 matching bases. CDR1 and CDR2 (germline): MNHEY, SVGAGI. The CDR3 is made up of 13 amino acids. The ends were cut back, 4 bases at V and 7 bases at J, with 13 bases in the middle. CDR3 in amino acids: CASSWDQGFGYTF. DNA for the CDR3: TGTGCCAGCAGTTGGGATCAGGGCTTTGGCTACACCTTC.

CDR3 nucleotide sequence: TGTGCCAGCAGCTTGGTAGGGGACGGGCCTGAAGCTTTCTTT. This sequence encodes CASSLVGDGPEAFF. The chain carries TRBV5-4 and TRBJ1-1; the D gene is possibly TRBD1 (5 bases). This CDR3 has 14 residues. V was shortened by 0 bases and J by 6 bases, with 12 bases between the two germline ends. Looked up from germline, CDR1 is SGHNT and CDR2 is YYREEE (reference sequence).

The gene calls are TRBV15 and TRBJ1-2, with D hard to call. Germline assignment: CDR1 LNHNV and CDR2 YYDKDF (reference sequence). This CDR3 is built from 14 residues. The V gene lost 7 bases and the J gene lost 4 bases, with 16 bases spanning the gap. The CDR3 nucleotides read TGTGCCACCACGGCTCGCACCTCGAGCTATGGCTACACCTTC. Protein product: CATTARTSSYGYTF.

The chain employs TRBV5-4 and TRBJ2-1, with TRBD1 as a possible D gene (6 bases). CDR1 and CDR2 (germline): SGHNT, YYREEE (reference sequence). CDR3 size: 14 residues. Trimming removed 8 bases at V and 0 bases at J, with 12 bases between. This CDR3 is CARVGAGSYNEQFF. As DNA, the CDR3 is TGTGCCAGGGTGGGGGCAGGCTCCTACAATGAGCAGTTCTTC.

The V and J genes are TRBV9 and TRBJ2-3; D is perhaps TRBD2 (6 bases). V lost 4 bases and J 4 bases, leaving 16 bases between the germline ends. The CDR3 extends over 15 amino acids. From germline, CDR1 is SGDLS and CDR2 YYNGEE. The CDR3 DNA reads as TGTGCCAGCAGCCCGACCGCTAGCGTCGCAGATACGCAGTATTTT. This gives the protein CASSPTASVADTQYF.

The chain is built from TRBV6-5 and TRBJ2-7; D may be TRBD1 (6 bases). Trimming shortened V by 6 bases and J by 0 bases, and 15 bases separated the two germline ends. The CDR3 contains 15 residues. The germline V gene has CDR1 MNHEY and CDR2 SVGAGI. CDR3: CASSLRTALSYEQYF. The DNA for the CDR3 is TGTGCCAGCAGCCTTCGGACAGCCCTCTCCTACGAGCAGTACTTC.

V is TRBV6-1 and J is TRBJ2-7; no reliable D call. CDR1 MNHNS and CDR2 SASEGT come from the germline V gene. Between the trimmed V and J ends, which lost 5 bases and 1 base, there was a span of 15 bases. CDR3 length: 15 amino acids. The CDR3 nucleotides are TGTGCCAGCAGTACCCAGTTTGTCTCTTCCTACGAGCAGTACTTC. As protein: CASSTQFVSSYEQYF.

The CDR3 region has the DNA TGTGCCAGTGCCCCCGGGACAGGGAACTACGAGCAGTACTTC. Its translation is CASAPGTGNYEQYF. This chain joins TRBV6-5 and TRBJ2-7; TRBD1 agrees at 9 bases. V gave up 9 bases and J gave up 3 bases; unmatched junction bases: 9. The CDR3 totals 14 residues. CDR1 is MNHEY, CDR2 SVGAGI, per germline.

V is TRBV7-2 and J is TRBJ2-1; D is possibly TRBD1 (5 bases). Per the germline V gene, CDR1 is SGHTA and CDR2 is FQGNSA. Trimming stripped 5 bases from V and 3 bases from J, with 20 bases between. The CDR3 covers 17 residues. The CDR3 here is CASSTRIGERVYNEQFF. The CDR3 bases are TGTGCCAGCAGCACACGGATAGGGGAAAGGGTCTACAATGAGCAGTTCTTC.